These 9 T cell receptor beta chains were sequenced from one sample in a study of cytomegalovirus exposure and HLA in healthy donors. PCR was performed using 60 Vbeta and 13 Jbeta primers. The method was immunoSEQ multiplex PCR; TCRdb's version includes in-frame clones alone and lacks a portion of them. The repertoire includes 100,000 to 150,000 clones, 65% to 75% of them detected once, and 4% to 4.5% sits in the top ten. Sequencing was performed on PBMCs. Every receptor here comes from a woman in her 50s in good health and CMV-seropositive.

The chain has TRBV6-5 and TRBJ1-2; D is possibly TRBD1 (5 bases). Germline V CDR1 and CDR2: MNHEY, SVGAGI. V shed 6 bases and J shed 0 bases, with 11 bases lying between them. The CDR3 is made up of 14 amino acids. This chain's CDR3 is CASRKPGTNYGYTF. The CDR3 nucleotides read TGTGCCAGCAGGAAACCAGGGACTAACTATGGCTACACCTTC.

V and J are TRBV11-3 and TRBJ2-1; 13 bases align to TRBD2. The CDR3 has 16 residues. The V gene end was trimmed by 4 bases and the J gene end by 6 bases; junction bases not matched to a gene: 6. Germline V gene lookup returns CDR1 SGHNT and CDR2 YENEEA. CDR3 region: CASSSRTSGGTNEQFF. CDR3 sequence (DNA): TGTGCCAGCAGCTCGAGGACTAGCGGGGGCACCAATGAGCAGTTCTTC.

The rearrangement links TRBV9 to TRBJ2-1; a weak D match, TRBD2 (5 bases). The CDR3 totals 15 residues. V was cut by 3 bases and J by 0 bases, with 10 bases left in between. In germline, CDR1 is SGDLS, CDR2 YYNGEE. CDR3 loop: CASSASGGSYNEQFF. The CDR3 bases are TGTGCCAGCAGCGCAAGCGGTGGCTCCTACAATGAGCAGTTCTTC.

This clone was recorded only once. This chain connects TRBV5-1 to TRBJ1-5, with TRBD1 matching 8 bases. The CDR3 extends over 15 amino acids. J gave up 4 bases and V 5 bases, and 8 bases lay outside the gene matches. The V gene's germline CDR1 is SGHRS and CDR2 YFSETQ. DNA of the CDR3: TGCGCCAGCAGTCCGACAGGGGCCCTAAATCAGCCCCAGCATTTT. Encoded protein: CASSPTGALNQPQHF.

The chain carries TRBV2 and TRBJ1-6; D unclear. Trimming left V 3 bases short and J 5 bases short, with 5 bases between. CDR1 is SNHLY and CDR2 is FYNNEI in the germline V gene. The CDR3 totals 13 residues. CDR3 amino acids: CASSDRNNSPLHF. CDR3 coding DNA: TGTGCCAGCAGTGACAGGAATAATTCACCCCTCCACTTT.

This chain connects TRBV10-2 to TRBJ1-1; D is unclear. This CDR3 spans 14 amino acids. The V end lost 4 bases, the J end lost 2 bases, and 11 bases lay between the germline ends. Germline lookup yields CDR1 WSHSY and CDR2 SAAADI. For the CDR3, the DNA is TGCGCCAGCAGTGCGAGAGCACTCAACACTGAAGCTTTCTTT. Protein: CASSARALNTEAFF.

J is TRBJ1-6 and V is TRBV7-8, with 7 bases that match TRBD1. The junction had 11 bases not matched to a gene; V was cut back by 5 bases and J by 10 bases. This CDR3 has 15 amino acids. Germline V gives CDR1 SGHVS, CDR2 FQNEAQ. CDR3: CASSPRQGQRSPLHF. CDR3 nucleotide sequence: TGTGCCAGCAGCCCTCGACAGGGACAGCGGTCACCCCTCCACTTT. Full variable domain (outside the CDR3, taken from reference TRBV7-8 and TRBJ1-6): GAGVSQSPRYKVAKRGQDVALRCDPISGHVSLFWYQQALGQGPEFLTYFQNEAQLDKSGLPSDRFFAERPEGSVSTLKIQRTQQEDSAVYLCASSPRQGQRSPLHFGNGTRLTVT.

The sample holds a few counts of this clone. The genes are TRBV2 and TRBJ2-3; 7 bases agree with TRBD2. Trimming at V came to 7 bases and at J to 7 bases, leaving 5 bases not matched to a gene. This CDR3 has 12 amino acids. CDR1 and CDR2 from the germline V gene are SNHLY and FYNNEI. The CDR3 DNA reads as TGTGCCAGCACGAGACTAGCTCATACGCAGTATTTT. It encodes CASTRLAHTQYF.

V usage is TRBV7-9 and J usage is TRBJ2-6, with D tentatively TRBD1 (6 bases). This CDR3 region has 17 residues. V lost 4 bases to trimming and J lost 2 bases, with 15 bases between them. The V gene's germline CDR1 is SEHNR and CDR2 FQNEAQ (reference sequence). CDR3 DNA: TGTGCCAGCAGCTCGTGGACAGCTCGTCCTGGGGCCAACGTCCTGACTTTC. It specifies CASSSWTARPGANVLTF.